Presented here are 20 T cell receptor beta chains from one specimen sequenced in a study of T-cell reconstitution after alpha-beta-depleted transplantation in children. Library preparation (for TCRbeta) was performed with unique molecular identifiers. MiXCR, run by TCRdb on the PCR reads, gives a single entry per CDR3 protein. Among about 150,000 distinct CDR3 sequences listed, about 8.8% were seen once. Sequencing was performed on PBMCs, mostly from graft donor cells, taken 180 days after TCRalphabeta/CD19-depleted stem cell transplant. All receptors come from a female patient under 10 years old who had a stem cell transplant for congenital amegakaryocytic thrombocytopenia, so the T cells may come from the graft donor.

This clonotype has at least ten counts. The chain recombines TRBV5-1 with TRBJ2-7, with D unclear. V lost 0 bases and J lost 0, with 13 bases in between. The length of the CDR3 is 16 residues. Germline CDR1 SGHRS, CDR2 YFSETQ. CDR3 nucleotide sequence: TGCGCCAGCAGCTTGGTCCCTCAGGCTAACTCCTACGAGCAGTACTTC. The encoded protein is CASSLVPQANSYEQYF.

The chain couples TRBV4-1 to TRBJ2-7, with D perhaps TRBD2 (6 bases). Germline loops: CDR1 MGHRA, CDR2 YSYEKL. CDR3 size: 14 residues. Trimming took off 1 base at V and 6 bases at J, with 13 bases between the two ends. In nucleotides, the CDR3 is TGCGCCAGCAGCCAAGTCGGGAGTAGGTCCGAGCAGTACTTC. It yields the protein CASSQVGSRSEQYF.

This clonotype was counted ten times or more. The J gene is TRBJ2-7, the V gene TRBV5-1; possible D gene TRBD2, 5 bases. Germline V gene sequence: CDR1 SGHRS, CDR2 YFSETQ. The CDR3 has 14 amino acids. V shed 0 bases and J shed 0 bases, with 7 bases lying between them. The CDR3 sequence: CASSLGENSYEQYF. The CDR3 DNA sequence: TGCGCCAGCAGCTTGGGGGAGAACTCCTACGAGCAGTACTTC. Full variable domain (rest looked up from reference TRBV5-1 and TRBJ2-7): KAGVTQTPRYLIKTRGQQVTLSCSPISGHRSVSWYQQTPGQGLQFLFEYFSETQRNKGNFPGRFSGRQFSNSRSEMNVSTLELGDSALYLCASSLGENSYEQYFGPGTRLTVT.

The rearrangement joins TRBV12-2 to TRBJ2-2. TRBV12-2 corresponds to a pseudogene. The CDR3 covers 16 residues. CDR3 DNA: TGTGCAAGTCGCTTAGTGGATACCCTTGGCACCGGGGAGCTGTTTTTT. Encoded protein: CASRLVDTLGTGELFF.

This clonotype was seen repeatedly, ten times or more. V gene TRBV20-1 combines with J gene TRBJ2-2, with 7 bases that match TRBD2. The V segment lost 6 bases and the J segment 4 bases; nucleotides outside the gene matches: 5. From germline, CDR1 is DFQATT and CDR2 SNEGSKA (reference sequence). The CDR3 spans 13 residues. The CDR3 loop reads CSAPQRGTGELFF. The CDR3 DNA reads TGCAGTGCGCCCCAGCGGGGCACCGGGGAGCTGTTTTTT.

In this sample, this clonotype turned up many times. V is TRBV13 and J is TRBJ2-2; D not resolved. Trimming took off 1 base at V and 4 bases at J, with 13 bases between the two ends. The CDR3 has 16 amino acids. The germline gives CDR1 PRHDT, CDR2 FYEKMQ (reference sequence). The CDR3 protein is CASSLAFAMGTGELFF. CDR3 bases: TGTGCCAGCAGCTTAGCTTTTGCCATGGGCACCGGGGAGCTGTTTTTT.

The sample holds many counts of this clonotype. The rearrangement joins TRBV5-5 to TRBJ2-3; 8 nucleotides align to TRBD2. The length of the CDR3 is 15 residues. The V and J ends lost 2 bases and 6 bases, in that order; junction bases with no gene match: 8. Germline values: CDR1 SGHKS, CDR2 YYEKEE (reference sequence). The CDR3 region is CASSLAGVSLDTQYF. In DNA form, the CDR3 reads TGTGCCAGCAGCTTAGCGGGAGTCAGTCTCGATACGCAGTATTTT.

This clonotype was picked up a small number of times. The chain uses TRBV6-1 and TRBJ2-1, with 8 bases that match TRBD2. The germline gives CDR1 MNHNS, CDR2 SASEGT. The CDR3 runs 15 residues. Trimming took 2 bases from V and 3 from J; bases not matched to a gene: 3. The CDR3: CASSERREVYNEQFF. CDR3 DNA sequence: TGTGCCAGCAGTGAAAGGCGGGAGGTCTACAATGAGCAGTTCTTC.

This clonotype was seen a handful of times. J is TRBJ1-4 and V is TRBV6-1, with 9 nucleotides matching TRBD1. This CDR3 has 14 amino acids. The germline CDR1 and CDR2 sequences are MNHNS and SASEGT. The V segment lost 6 bases and the J segment 7 bases; nucleotides outside the gene matches: 6. CDR3 nucleotides: TGTGCCAGCAGGGCCGGGACAGGGAGTGAAAAACTGTTTTTT. It encodes CASRAGTGSEKLFF.

This clonotype was picked up many times. This sequence joins TRBV28 and TRBJ1-3; no firm D call. Germline-derived CDR1 and CDR2 are MDHEN and SYDVKM. The CDR3 runs 14 residues. Trimming removed 5 bases at V and 7 bases at J, with 15 bases between. The chain's CDR3 is CASSPTIQTNTIYF. DNA for the CDR3: TGTGCCAGCAGTCCTACCATACAGACGAACACCATATATTTT.

This clonotype has ten or more counts. The gene calls are TRBV5-6 and TRBJ1-1; no reliable D call. Germline V gene data show CDR1 as SGHDT and CDR2 as YYEEEE. CDR3 length: 13 amino acids. The V end was cut by 4 bases, the J end by 6 bases, with 13 bases between. The chain's CDR3 is CASSPRRWSEAFF. The CDR3 DNA reads TGTGCCAGCAGCCCTAGGAGGTGGTCTGAAGCTTTCTTT.

This clonotype was recorded at least ten times. The chain uses TRBV28 and TRBJ1-3; the D is unclear. The V gene lost 6 bases and the J gene lost 0 bases, with 6 bases spanning the gap. The CDR3 has 13 amino acids. CDR1 and CDR2 (germline): MDHEN, SYDVKM. For the CDR3, the DNA is TGTGCCAGCAGGATTAACTCTGGAAACACCATATATTTT. Its translation: CASRINSGNTIYF.

At least ten counts were recorded for this clonotype. V and J are TRBV28 and TRBJ2-7; tentative D call: TRBD1 (6 bases). CDR3 length: 14 residues. Germline V gene lookup returns CDR1 MDHEN and CDR2 SYDVKM. Trimming left V 7 bases short and J 6 bases short, with 19 bases between. In DNA form, the CDR3 reads TGTGCCAGCACGGATAGGGGGTCCGTAAGCGAGCAGTACTTC. Protein product: CASTDRGSVSEQYF.

In this sample, this clonotype turned up many times. This sequence joins TRBV12-3 or TRBV12-4 and TRBJ2-3; 11 positions agree with TRBD2. The CDR3 is made up of 15 amino acids. Unmatched junction bases numbered 5, after V lost 6 bases and J lost 3 bases. CDR3 coding DNA: TGTGCCAGCAGAACTAGCGGGAGAAGAACAGATACGCAGTATTTT. Translating gives CASRTSGRRTDTQYF.

This clonotype was seen at least ten times. The chain couples TRBV20-1 to TRBJ1-1; D unresolved. CDR1 is DFQATT and CDR2 is SNEGSKA in the germline V gene (reference sequence). V was cut by 3 bases and J by 5 bases, with 13 bases left in between. The CDR3 contains 13 residues. The CDR3 sequence: CSASPDPSTEAFF. Here the CDR3 DNA reads TGCAGTGCTAGCCCGGACCCGTCGACTGAAGCTTTCTTT.

This chain links TRBV7-9 with TRBJ2-5; the D gene is possibly TRBD2 (5 bases). The CDR3 totals 15 residues. Trimming removed 0 bases at V and 5 bases at J, with 13 bases between. Germline V gene data show CDR1 as SEHNR and CDR2 as FQNEAQ (reference sequence). The chain's CDR3 is CASSLAIGLWETQYF. The DNA for the CDR3 is TGTGCCAGCAGCTTAGCGATAGGACTGTGGGAGACCCAGTACTTC. Variable domain in full (rest from reference TRBV7-9 and TRBJ2-5): DTGVSQNPRHKITKRGQNVTFRCDPISEHNRLYWYRQTLGQGPEFLTYFQNEAQLEKSRLLSDRFSAERPKGSFSTLEIQRTEQGDSAMYLCASSLAIGLWETQYFGPGTRLLVL.

This clonotype was recorded many times. V is TRBV21-1 and J is TRBJ2-2; TRBD1 is taken as the D call from the table, unchecked against the DNA. TRBV21-1 is assigned pseudogene status. The CDR3 has 13 amino acids. The CDR3 spells CASSEGGTGELFF. In nucleotides, the CDR3 is TGTGCCAGCAGCGAGGGGGGTACCGGGGAGCTGTTTTTT.

This clonotype appeared many times. The chain links TRBV20-1 to TRBJ1-2; D gene ambiguous. This CDR3 is 14 amino acids long. V lost 6 bases and J lost 6, with 20 bases in between. Germline V gene sequence: CDR1 DFQATT, CDR2 SNEGSKA (reference sequence). In DNA, the CDR3 is TGCAGTGCACCTACCCCAGAATTCCCGGATGGCTACACCTTC. This translates into CSAPTPEFPDGYTF.

Comments on this clonotype: This may be a read error, as it is one base from a much larger clone. The CDR3 nucleotides are TGTGCCAGCAGCCAGGCCAGGGGTGTTATGGATTCACACCTCCACTTT. Its translation is CASSQARGVMDSHLHF. The rearrangement uses TRBV4-2 and TRBJ1-6, with D tentatively TRBD1 (6 bases). CDR3 length: 16 amino acids. The V gene's germline CDR1 is LGHNA and CDR2 YNFKEQ.

This clonotype has a count of ten or more. The rearrangement joins TRBV20-1 to TRBJ1-1; 8 bases are shared with TRBD1. This CDR3 has 15 residues. Germline trimming cut 4 bases from V and 2 bases from J; bases unmatched to any gene: 9. Per germline, CDR1 DFQATT and CDR2 SNEGSKA (reference sequence). The CDR3 coding sequence is TGCAGTGCTAAACGACGCTCAGGGGGCAACACTGAAGCTTTCTTT. Protein: CSAKRRSGGNTEAFF.